Listed below are T cell receptor beta chains from one sample, sequenced in a study of blood T cell repertoires in COVID-19. Libraries were prepared by immunoSEQ multiplex PCR; TCRdb keeps only in-frame clonotypes and omits some of them. The repertoire holds 150,000 to 200,000 clones, 84% seen once, with around 12% in the top ten. Specimen: PBMCs or T cells enriched from blood (not recorded which). The source is a man aged 45-65 years who had recovered from COVID-19. Each CDR3 is given without its conserved first and last residue.

V gene	CDR3 length	J gene	CDR3 protein
TRBV18	14	TRBJ1-3	ASSIGTGSGRNTIY
TRBV19	13	TRBJ1-4	ASSPHGTLNEKLF
TRBV7-2	13	TRBJ1-1	ASSYRDRGATEAF
TRBV24-1	14	TRBJ2-2	ATSDSRQVNTGELF
TRBV30	13	TRBJ2-3	AWSYQRGGSDTQY
TRBV19	14	TRBJ2-5	ASSTTGGVPRETQY
TRBV19	9	TRBJ2-7	ASSMGFEQY
TRBV5-5	12	TRBJ1-2	ASSVDRVWNGYT
TRBV5-6	15	TRBJ2-4	ASSSRGTALAKNIQY
TRBV15	13	TRBJ1-2	ATSRDFDRGDGYT